These T cell receptor beta chains were read from a single sample in a study of blood T cells in healthy people across ages. TCRdb re-called the 5' RACE reads through MiXCR, storing one row per CDR3 protein. The repertoire includes over 600,000 distinct CDR3 sequences, roughly 50% of them detected once, and about a quarter sits in the top ten. The sequenced sample consisted of blood. The source of these receptors is a man aged 40-55 years in good health. CDR3s include the opening cysteine and the closing phenylalanine or tryptophan. D genes are given only for firm matches. The listing skips clone size in some rows; elsewhere it reads once, few, many or a size class.

cdr3_nt cdr3_aa v_call d_call j_call clone_size
TGCAGTGCGAGAGGGTATTTCGGTCCGAACACTGAAGCTTTCTTT CSARGYFGPNTEAFF TRBV20-1 . TRBJ1-1 .
TGTGCCAGCAGCGTAGAGGTGGGGGGCACAGATACGCAGTATTTT CASSVEVGGTDTQYF TRBV9 . TRBJ2-3 .
TGTGCCAGCAGCCTCTTCTCCCGGGACAGGTTAAACACCGGGGAGCTGTTTTTT CASSLFSRDRLNTGELFF TRBV4-2 TRBD1 TRBJ2-2 .
TGTGCCAGCAGCGACACGCACGAGCAGTACTTC CASSDTHEQYF TRBV7-2 . TRBJ2-7 many
TGTGCCAGCAGCTTGCACCGGGGCGAGCGTCGGTTCTTC CASSLHRGERRFF TRBV7-2 . TRBJ2-1 .
TGTGCCAGCAGTCCCACCCGGGGTGATCAAGAGACCCAGTACTTC CASSPTRGDQETQYF TRBV6-6 . TRBJ2-5 .
TGTGCCAGCAGCCTGACTAGCGGGGGCGACGCGAACACCGGGGAGCTGTTTTTT CASSLTSGGDANTGELFF TRBV2 TRBD2 TRBJ2-2 .
TGCGCCAGCAGGCCCGACCTGACAGGGGGTCGTCACGGGTACGAGCAGTACTTC CASRPDLTGGRHGYEQYF TRBV10-2 TRBD1 TRBJ2-7 .
TGTGCCAGCAGTGAAAAAGGGGGAGGAGAGACCCAGTACTTC CASSEKGGGETQYF TRBV25-1 . TRBJ2-5 .
TGCGCCAGCAGCCATAGCGGGGGAGACGGGGAGACCCAGTACTTC CASSHSGGDGETQYF TRBV4-1 TRBD2 TRBJ2-5 .
TGTGCCGCAGGGTACTCACCCCTCCACTTT CAAGYSPLHF TRBV28 . TRBJ1-6 .
TGTGCCAGCAGTGCCTTTCGCTCTGGGGCCAACGTCCTGACTTTC CASSAFRSGANVLTF TRBV28 . TRBJ2-6 .
TGTGCCAGCAGCTTATTCATTCAGGGACCAGACTCTGGGGCCAACGTCCTGACTTTC CASSLFIQGPDSGANVLTF TRBV7-9 . TRBJ2-6 .
TGCAGTGCCCCTCCGACCCGCGGGGGTACCTACAATGAGCAGTTCTTC CSAPPTRGGTYNEQFF TRBV20-1 TRBD2 TRBJ2-1 .
TGTGCCAGCAGTTTTCGGGGTAGCGGAGGCTACGAGCAGTACTTC CASSFRGSGGYEQYF TRBV28 . TRBJ2-7 few